The 3 T cell receptor beta chains reported below all come from one sample, sequenced in a study of blood T cell repertoires in COVID-19. Clones were sequenced by immunoSEQ multiplex PCR, and TCRdb holds only the in-frame ones, with some missing. The table lists about 260,000 clones, 70% to 90% of them singletons. The sample taken for sequencing was peripheral blood. The source of these receptors is a woman in her fifties or sixties with COVID-19, enrolled during active disease.

The CDR3 nucleotides are TGTGCCAGCCGGCGGACAGGGGGAAACTATGGCTACACCTTC. Protein sequence: CASRRTGGNYGYTF. The V and J genes are TRBV18 and TRBJ1-2; the match to TRBD1 covers 10 bases. Germline V CDR1 and CDR2: KGHSH, LQKENI. Trimming at V came to 8 bases and at J to 2 bases, leaving 5 bases not matched to a gene. The CDR3 length is 14 residues.

This sequence joins TRBV2 and TRBJ2-1; 9 bases agree with TRBD2. This CDR3 region has 15 residues. V dropped 5 bases and J dropped 6; count of bases not matched to a gene: 8. Germline-derived CDR1 and CDR2 are SNHLY and FYNNEI. The DNA for the CDR3 is TGTGCCAGCAGTAGTAGCGGGAGAATGCCCAATGAGCAGTTCTTC. Translated: CASSSSGRMPNEQFF.

The V gene is TRBV28, the J gene TRBJ2-2, with 9 nucleotides matching TRBD1. In germline, CDR1 is MDHEN, CDR2 SYDVKM. There are 16 residues in the CDR3. V dropped 4 bases and J dropped 5; count of bases not matched to a gene: 8. CDR3 in amino acids: CASSSPGQGGTGELFF. The CDR3, as DNA: TGTGCCAGCAGTTCCCCGGGACAGGGAGGGACCGGGGAGCTGTTTTTT.